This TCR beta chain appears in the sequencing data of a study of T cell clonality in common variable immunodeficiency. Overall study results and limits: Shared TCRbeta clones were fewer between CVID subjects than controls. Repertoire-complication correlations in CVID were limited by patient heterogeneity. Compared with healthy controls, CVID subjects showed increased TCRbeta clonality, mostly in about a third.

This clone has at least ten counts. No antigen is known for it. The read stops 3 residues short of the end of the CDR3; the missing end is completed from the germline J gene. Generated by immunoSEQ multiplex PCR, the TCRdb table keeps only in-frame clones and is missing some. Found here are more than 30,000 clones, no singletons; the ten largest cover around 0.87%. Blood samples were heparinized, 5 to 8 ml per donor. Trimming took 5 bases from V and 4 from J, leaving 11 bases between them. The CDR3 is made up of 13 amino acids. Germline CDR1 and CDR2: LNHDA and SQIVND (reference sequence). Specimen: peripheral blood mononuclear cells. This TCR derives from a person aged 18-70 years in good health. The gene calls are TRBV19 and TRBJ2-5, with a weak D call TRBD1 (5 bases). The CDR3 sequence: CASSQQDGETQYF. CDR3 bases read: TGTGCCAGTAGTCAACAGGACGGAGAGACC.